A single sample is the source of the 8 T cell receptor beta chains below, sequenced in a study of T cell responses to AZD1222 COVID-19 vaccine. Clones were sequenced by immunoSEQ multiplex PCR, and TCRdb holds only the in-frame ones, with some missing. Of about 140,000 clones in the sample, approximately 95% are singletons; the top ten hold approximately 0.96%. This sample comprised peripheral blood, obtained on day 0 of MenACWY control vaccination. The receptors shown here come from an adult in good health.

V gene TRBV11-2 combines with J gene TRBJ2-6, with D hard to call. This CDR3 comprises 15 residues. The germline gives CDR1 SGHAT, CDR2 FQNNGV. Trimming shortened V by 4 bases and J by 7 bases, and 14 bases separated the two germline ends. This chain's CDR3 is CASSSLSGLANVLTF. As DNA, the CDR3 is TGTGCCAGCAGCTCCCTTTCTGGATTAGCCAACGTCCTGACTTTC.

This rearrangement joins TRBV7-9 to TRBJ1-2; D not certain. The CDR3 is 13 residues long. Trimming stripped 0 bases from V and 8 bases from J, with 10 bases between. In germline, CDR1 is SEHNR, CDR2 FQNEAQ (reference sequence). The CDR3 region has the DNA TGTGCCAGCAGCTTAGCGAGCGGGAACGGCTACACCTTC. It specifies CASSLASGNGYTF.

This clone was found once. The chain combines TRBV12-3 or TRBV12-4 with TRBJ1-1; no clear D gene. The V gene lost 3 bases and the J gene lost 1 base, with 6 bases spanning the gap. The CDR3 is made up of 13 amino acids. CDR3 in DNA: TGTGCCAGCAGTTTTCAAAGGAACACTGAAGCTTTCTTT. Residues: CASSFQRNTEAFF.

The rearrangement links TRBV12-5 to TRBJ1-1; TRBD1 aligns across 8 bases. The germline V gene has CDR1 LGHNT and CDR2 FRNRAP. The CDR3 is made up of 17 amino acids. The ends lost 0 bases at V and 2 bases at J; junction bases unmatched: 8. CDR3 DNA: TGTGCTAGTGGTTTGGTACTTACAGGGGGTGAAAACACTGAAGCTTTCTTT. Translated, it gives CASGLVLTGGENTEAFF.

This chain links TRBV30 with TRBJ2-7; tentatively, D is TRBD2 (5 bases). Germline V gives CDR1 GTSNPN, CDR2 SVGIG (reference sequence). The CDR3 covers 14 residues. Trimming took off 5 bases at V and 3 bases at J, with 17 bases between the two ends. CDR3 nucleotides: TGTGCCTGGGGAGGAGAAGCGTCCCGCTACGAGCAGTACTTC. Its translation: CAWGGEASRYEQYF.

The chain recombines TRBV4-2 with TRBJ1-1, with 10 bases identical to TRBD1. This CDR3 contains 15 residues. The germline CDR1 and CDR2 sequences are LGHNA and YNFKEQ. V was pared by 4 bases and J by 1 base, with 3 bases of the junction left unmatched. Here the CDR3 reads CASSRDRGRNTEAFF. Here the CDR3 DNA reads TGTGCCAGCAGCCGGGACAGGGGTAGGAACACTGAAGCTTTCTTT.

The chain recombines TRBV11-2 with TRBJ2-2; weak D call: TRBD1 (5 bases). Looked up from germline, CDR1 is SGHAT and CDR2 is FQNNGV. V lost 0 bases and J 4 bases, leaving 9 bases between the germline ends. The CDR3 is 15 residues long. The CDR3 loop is CASSLEGASTGELFF. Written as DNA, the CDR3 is TGTGCCAGCAGCTTAGAAGGGGCGAGCACCGGGGAGCTGTTTTTT.

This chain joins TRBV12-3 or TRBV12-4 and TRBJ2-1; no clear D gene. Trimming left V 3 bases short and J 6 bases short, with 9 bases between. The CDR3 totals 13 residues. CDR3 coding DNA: TGTGCCAGCAGTTTTGGGCAGCTCAATGAGCAGTTCTTC. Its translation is CASSFGQLNEQFF.